This T cell receptor (beta chain) emerged from a study of T cell changes during pregnancy in multiple sclerosis. Deletions cut 4 bases from V and 0 bases from J, with 11 bases between. Germline-derived CDR1 and CDR2 are SGHRS and YFSETQ. The CDR3 loop spans 15 amino acids. This table comes from immunoSEQ multiplex PCR, and its TCRdb copy is limited to in-frame clones, with some not included. The sample records about 54,000 clones, 75% to 95% being singletons. Sequencing used peripheral blood, obtained after pregnancy. This chain joins TRBV5-1 and TRBJ2-1; D might be TRBD2 (6 bases). The receptor was derived from a female donor in good health, enrolled as a control in a pregnancy study. The CDR3 region is CASSTSGSSYNEQFF. The CDR3 bases are TGCGCCAGCAGCACCTCCGGGAGCTCCTACAATGAGCAGTTCTTC.